Below, 30 T cell receptor beta chains from the same sample are listed, as sequenced in a study of technical replicates of blood from a few donors. Using immunoSEQ multiplex PCR, the repertoire was profiled, and TCRdb retains in-frame clones only, with some absent. The profile shows 85,000 to 100,000 clones, around 94% of them singletons. Sequenced sample: T cells isolated from PBMCs. The receptors originated from a human donor in good health.

This rearrangement joins TRBV4-1 to TRBJ2-1; TRBD1 matches 8 bases. Trimming cost V 4 bases and J 2 bases; bases outside gene matches: 7. This CDR3 contains 16 residues. Per the germline V gene, CDR1 is MGHRA and CDR2 is YSYEKL. The CDR3 loop reads CASSLRTGRPYNEQFF. CDR3 DNA: TGCGCCAGCAGCCTCAGGACAGGGAGGCCCTACAATGAGCAGTTCTTC.

The genes are TRBV11-3 and TRBJ2-3; TRBD1 aligns across 7 bases. The CDR3 loop spans 16 amino acids. Germline trimming cut 3 bases from V and 0 bases from J; bases unmatched to any gene: 6. Germline-derived CDR1 and CDR2 are SGHNT and YENEEA. The CDR3 loop reads CASSFGQGVSTDTQYF. For the CDR3, the DNA is TGTGCCAGCAGCTTCGGTCAGGGGGTCAGCACAGATACGCAGTATTTT.

The chain carries TRBV29-1 and TRBJ2-7; D might be TRBD1 (5 bases). The ends were cut back, 4 bases at V and 4 bases at J, with 14 bases in the middle. The CDR3 loop spans 13 amino acids. Germline V gives CDR1 SQVTM, CDR2 ANQGSEA. This CDR3 reads CSVGKGNSYEQYF. The CDR3 DNA reads TGCAGCGTTGGGAAGGGGAATTCTTACGAGCAGTACTTC.

This rearrangement joins TRBV28 to TRBJ2-6, with D hard to call. Germline lookup yields CDR1 MDHEN and CDR2 SYDVKM. The V end was cut by 9 bases, the J end by 1 base, with 4 bases between. This CDR3 region has 12 residues. The CDR3 DNA follows: TGTGCCAGTAAATCTGGGGCCAACGTCCTGACTTTC. This sequence encodes CASKSGANVLTF.

The rearrangement joins TRBV19 to TRBJ1-1; no firm D call. The V end lost 7 bases, the J end lost 5 bases, and 14 bases lay between the germline ends. This CDR3 comprises 13 residues. From germline, CDR1 is LNHDA and CDR2 SQIVND (reference sequence). In nucleotides, the CDR3 is TGTGCCAGTAAAGTTTTCGGTGCAACTGAAGCTTTCTTT. Its translation is CASKVFGATEAFF.

The rearrangement uses TRBV29-1 and TRBJ1-1, with no clear D. Germline V CDR1 and CDR2: SQVTM, ANQGSEA. The CDR3 spans 12 residues. V lost 3 bases to trimming and J lost 6 bases, with 11 bases between them. The CDR3 spells CSVESGGPEAFF. The CDR3, as DNA: TGCAGCGTTGAGTCGGGTGGCCCTGAAGCTTTCTTT. Using reference TRBV29-1 and TRBJ1-1 for the parts outside the CDR3, the full variable domain is SAVISQKPSRDICQRGTSLTIQCQVDSQVTMMFWYRQQPGQSLTLIATANQGSEATYESGFVIDKFPISRPNLTFSTLTVSNMSPEDSSIYLCSVESGGPEAFFGQGTRLTVV.

The V gene is TRBV5-8, the J gene TRBJ2-7; no clear D. The germline gives CDR1 SGHTS, CDR2 YDEGEE. Trimming took off 6 bases at V and 3 bases at J, with 4 bases between the two ends. CDR3 length: 10 amino acids. This CDR3 reads CASTLYEQYF. The CDR3 DNA sequence: TGTGCCAGCACCCTCTACGAGCAGTACTTC.

The table lists this clone with a few counts. In DNA, the CDR3 is TGTGCCAGCAGTGATCCCAGGGGGAACACTGAAGCTTTCTTT. Protein product: CASSDPRGNTEAFF. V and J are TRBV2 and TRBJ1-1, with D possibly TRBD1 on 6 matching bases. Deletions cut 3 bases from V and 1 base from J, with 9 bases between. Germline V CDR1 and CDR2: SNHLY, FYNNEI. The length of the CDR3 is 14 residues.

The chain combines TRBV19 with TRBJ1-2; D is unclear. V gave up 0 bases and J gave up 4 bases, with 9 bases separating them. The CDR3 has 14 residues. Per the germline V gene, CDR1 is LNHDA and CDR2 is SQIVND (reference sequence). As DNA, the CDR3 is TGTGCCAGTAGTATAGATCCGAAAGCCTATGGCTACACCTTC. The encoded protein is CASSIDPKAYGYTF.

The chain recombines TRBV5-1 with TRBJ2-4, with 16 bases that match TRBD2. Trimming cost V 0 bases and J 6 bases; bases outside gene matches: 6. This CDR3 has 18 amino acids. From germline, CDR1 is SGHRS and CDR2 YFSETQ. The DNA for the CDR3 is TGCGCCAGCAGCTTGGCCGGGACTAGCGGGAGGGCAGGAAACATTCAGTACTTC. Protein sequence: CASSLAGTSGRAGNIQYF.

The chain has TRBV10-3 and TRBJ2-1; the match to TRBD1 covers 9 bases. CDR3 size: 15 residues. The junction had 5 bases not matched to a gene; V was cut back by 3 bases and J by 5 bases. Germline CDR1 is ENHRY and CDR2 is SYGVKD. In nucleotides, the CDR3 is TGTGCCATCAGTGACCGGGACAGGGTCCACAATGAGCAGTTCTTC. It translates to CAISDRDRVHNEQFF.

The chain joins TRBV6-6 to TRBJ1-1; 7 bases line up with TRBD1. The CDR3 length is 14 residues. The germline V gene has CDR1 MNHNY and CDR2 SVGAGI (reference sequence). The trim removed 6 bases at V and 1 base at J, leaving 5 bases unmatched. The CDR3 DNA reads TGTGCCAGCAGACCGACAGGGTGGAACACTGAAGCTTTCTTT. Protein: CASRPTGWNTEAFF.

CDR3 in DNA: TGTGCCAGACCTAGGGACAGGGGGCTGGGGGAGCAGTACTTC. Protein: CARPRDRGLGEQYF. The rearrangement joins TRBV6-5 to TRBJ2-7, with 12 bases identical to TRBD1. Trimming cost V 9 bases and J 7 bases; bases outside gene matches: 10. Germline-derived CDR1 and CDR2 are MNHEY and SVGAGI. The CDR3 length is 14 residues.

The rearrangement joins TRBV9 to TRBJ2-5; 11 bases are a match to TRBD1. The V and J ends lost 0 bases and 5 bases, in that order; junction bases with no gene match: 9. The CDR3 consists of 17 residues. Germline CDR1 is SGDLS and CDR2 is YYNGEE. CDR3 nucleotides: TGTGCCAGCAGCGTAGGCCGAGGGGGGACAGGGGGTGAGACCCAGTACTTC. It encodes CASSVGRGGTGGETQYF.

This chain connects TRBV6-5 to TRBJ2-2, with 11 nucleotides matching TRBD1. Germline V gene lookup returns CDR1 MNHEY and CDR2 SVGAGI. This CDR3 contains 15 residues. V lost 6 bases and J lost 6; bases outside the gene matches: 6. In nucleotides, the CDR3 is TGTGCCAGCAGGGGACAGGGGGGCACCCCCGGGGAGCTGTTTTTT. Translated, it gives CASRGQGGTPGELFF.

V is TRBV7-9 and J is TRBJ1-1; the D gene is possibly TRBD1 (5 bases). Germline assignment: CDR1 SEHNR and CDR2 FQNEAQ (reference sequence). The CDR3 runs to 14 residues. V gave up 2 bases and J gave up 3 bases, with 10 bases separating them. The CDR3 protein is CASSLRQGDTEAFF. The CDR3 nucleotides read TGTGCCAGCAGCTTAAGGCAGGGCGACACTGAAGCTTTCTTT.

J is TRBJ1-1 and V is TRBV30, with D unclear. This CDR3 has 12 amino acids. The V end was cut by 0 bases, the J end by 11 bases, with 13 bases between. Germline lookup yields CDR1 GTSNPN and CDR2 SVGIG (reference sequence). The chain's CDR3 is CAWSVSALRAFF. The CDR3 bases are TGTGCCTGGAGTGTAAGCGCCCTGAGGGCTTTCTTT.

The J gene is TRBJ1-5, the V gene TRBV13, with D tentatively TRBD1 (5 bases). Per germline, CDR1 PRHDT and CDR2 FYEKMQ (reference sequence). CDR3 length: 14 residues. The V gene lost 5 bases and the J gene lost 4 bases, with 12 bases spanning the gap. CDR3 loop: CASSRTGTNQPQHF. CDR3 DNA: TGTGCCAGCAGCAGGACCGGGACTAATCAGCCCCAGCATTTT.

V and J are TRBV2 and TRBJ1-5; D may be TRBD1 (5 bases). The CDR3 is 18 amino acids. V dropped 3 bases and J dropped 0 bases, with 18 bases sitting between them. In germline, CDR1 is SNHLY, CDR2 FYNNEI. CDR3 bases: TGTGCCAGCAGTGACACATGGCCTCGGAGGGGTAGCAATCAGCCCCAGCATTTT. Residues: CASSDTWPRRGSNQPQHF.

The count of this clone is one. The V gene is TRBV4-1, the J gene TRBJ1-3; D not resolved. The CDR3 totals 12 residues. The V gene's germline CDR1 is MGHRA and CDR2 YSYEKL. Trimming cost V 1 base and J 8 bases, with 6 bases left between them. Here the CDR3 reads CASSQGLDTIYF. Here the CDR3 DNA reads TGCGCCAGCAGCCAAGGCTTAGACACCATATATTTT.

This chain uses TRBV6-1 with TRBJ2-1, with D possibly being TRBD1 (7 bases). Deletions cut 2 bases from V and 4 bases from J, with 12 bases between. This CDR3 region has 15 residues. Germline loops: CDR1 MNHNS, CDR2 SASEGT. The CDR3 sequence: CASSEQGGHYNEQFF. CDR3 sequence (DNA): TGTGCCAGCAGTGAACAGGGGGGACATTACAATGAGCAGTTCTTC.

The J gene is TRBJ1-4, the V gene TRBV7-2, with a tentative D call TRBD1 (6 bases). V lost 5 bases to trimming and J lost 8 bases, with 15 bases between them. CDR3 size: 14 residues. Germline assignment: CDR1 SGHTA and CDR2 FQGNSA. CDR3 amino acids: CASSPTGYSEKLFF. The CDR3 DNA sequence: TGTGCCAGCAGCCCCACAGGGTACAGCGAAAAACTGTTTTTT.

The chain is built from TRBV6-1 and TRBJ2-2, with no clear D. Germline V gene sequence: CDR1 MNHNS, CDR2 SASEGT. The ends were cut back, 0 bases at V and 1 base at J, with 6 bases in the middle. This CDR3 comprises 15 residues. The CDR3 loop reads CASSEALWNTGELFF. CDR3 in DNA: TGTGCCAGCAGTGAAGCTCTGTGGAACACCGGGGAGCTGTTTTTT.

V usage is TRBV7-9 and J usage is TRBJ1-1, with D hard to call. Trimming shortened V by 5 bases and J by 3 bases, and 22 bases separated the two germline ends. The germline CDR1 and CDR2 sequences are SEHNR and FQNEAQ (reference sequence). The CDR3 length is 17 residues. The CDR3 protein is CASSRGPLFRRDTEAFF. The DNA of the CDR3 is TGTGCCAGCAGCCGAGGTCCTTTATTTCGGCGGGACACTGAAGCTTTCTTT.

V and J are TRBV30 and TRBJ2-7; TRBD1 is a possible D gene (6 bases). The CDR3 has 11 residues. Germline lookup yields CDR1 GTSNPN and CDR2 SVGIG (reference sequence). V was trimmed by 6 bases and J by 3 bases, leaving 9 bases between them. For the CDR3, the DNA is TGTGCCTGCAAGACAGGCTACGAGCAGTACTTC. It specifies CACKTGYEQYF. The complete variable domain, with remaining parts taken from reference TRBV30 and TRBJ2-7, reads SQTIHQWPATLVQPVGSPLSLECTVEGTSNPNLYWYRQAAGRGLQLLFYSVGIGQISSEVPQNLSASRPQDRQFILSSKKLLLSDSGFYLCACKTGYEQYFGPGTRLTVT.

Points on this clone: An end of the junction differs from the germline gene, which may be a read error. This CDR3 is also generated by other DNA sequences in the sample. The rearrangement joins TRBV2 to TRBJ2-1; 8 bases agree with TRBD2. Germline V lookup: CDR1 SNHLY, CDR2 FYNNEI. This CDR3 comprises 17 residues. The CDR3 here is CASSGGSSGSTYNEQFF. CDR3 DNA sequence: TGTGCCAGTAGTGGGGGGTCTAGCGGGTCTACCTACAATGAGCAGTTCTTC.

The chain joins TRBV29-1 to TRBJ1-3, with TRBD1 identical over 11 bases. The ends lost 6 bases at V and 1 base at J; junction bases unmatched: 11. CDR1 is SQVTM and CDR2 is ANQGSEA in the germline V gene. The CDR3 is made up of 17 amino acids. The CDR3 DNA sequence: TGCAGCGTGACCGGGACAGGGGGGTTTAATTCTGGAAACACCATATATTTT. This sequence encodes CSVTGTGGFNSGNTIYF. Together with reference TRBV29-1 and TRBJ1-3, the CDR3 gives the full variable domain: SAVISQKPSRDICQRGTSLTIQCQVDSQVTMMFWYRQQPGQSLTLIATANQGSEATYESGFVIDKFPISRPNLTFSTLTVSNMSPEDSSIYLCSVTGTGGFNSGNTIYFGEGSWLTVV.

The V gene is TRBV19, the J gene TRBJ2-7; maybe TRBD2 (6 bases). The germline V gene has CDR1 LNHDA and CDR2 SQIVND (reference sequence). The CDR3 length is 14 residues. The ends were cut back, 7 bases at V and 7 bases at J, with 20 bases in the middle. CDR3 nucleotides: TGTGCCAGTACCCCCGGGCTGGAAGCGGGTGAGCAGTACTTC. Protein product: CASTPGLEAGEQYF.

CDR3 residues: CASSQAQGKWSPLHF. The CDR3 region has the DNA TGCGCCAGCAGCCAAGCACAGGGTAAATGGTCACCCCTCCACTTT. The rearrangement uses TRBV4-1 and TRBJ1-6; D perhaps matches TRBD1 (6 bases). The V end was cut by 1 base, the J end by 10 bases, with 14 bases between. Germline-derived CDR1 and CDR2 are MGHRA and YSYEKL. There are 15 residues in the CDR3.

The rearrangement uses TRBV2 and TRBJ2-7; D is perhaps TRBD2 (7 bases). The germline V and J ends were trimmed by 3 bases and 4 bases, with 13 bases remaining between them. Germline V gene data show CDR1 as SNHLY and CDR2 as FYNNEI. This CDR3 region has 14 residues. CDR3 sequence: CASSEGRGGYEQYF. Written as DNA, the CDR3 is TGTGCCAGCAGTGAGGGCAGGGGAGGGTACGAGCAGTACTTC.